The source of this T cell receptor (beta chain) is a study of post-analysis software for immune sequencing data (dated by TCRdb to between 2015 and 2016). Concerning the study at large: Relapsing-remitting, secondary progressive and progressive-relapsing multiple sclerosis were recorded as disease courses, and subtype annotation was lacking for some patients. The patient repertoires were set against about 10 previously published healthy control repertoires from donors whose ages ranged from roughly 6 to 27 years. A subset of samples was prepared in parallel using single-end sample barcoding, then pooled and co-amplified after Illumina adapter ligation. The study at large found these results: Significantly higher frequencies in patients than in controls were found for several TRBV segments, including TRBV5-6, TRBV5-1 and TRBV20-1. The control group was slightly older than the multiple sclerosis patient group. Significantly lower normalized Chao1 diversity was found in multiple sclerosis patients than in controls, suggesting substantial peripheral T-cell clonal expansion. Strong co-clustering of samples prepared in the same batch was shown by direct clustering with F measure, prompting a batch-effect correction.

About this clonotype itself: It has no known antigen specificity. No base-level quality is on record; no much larger clone is a single base apart.

To demonstrate the VDJtools post-analysis software, TCR beta repertoires were profiled from the peripheral blood of about 14 young patients with multiple sclerosis. The patients with multiple sclerosis were children and adolescents between about 6 and 15 years of age. Measured from the cysteine to the phenylalanine, the CDR3 is 13 residues long. The entry retains the CDR3 DNA only, 39 bases that are in frame from base 1. Unmatched junction bases come to 4, with V trimmed by 7 bases and J by 2 bases. Library prep was done by PCR. Sequencing used an Illumina HiSeq 2500. Unique molecular identifiers were incorporated into TCR beta cDNA libraries to reduce PCR and sequencing biases. Roughly 0.5 million cDNA molecules were obtained per 1 to 10 million input T cells, so each molecule approximated one T cell. The same protocol used for the earlier healthy control dataset was applied to prepare and sequence the patient libraries. Samples belonging to the same batch were prepared together, multiplexed and sequenced on a shared HiSeq lane. As for the authors' bioinformatics: MIGEC was used to process the raw barcoded reads, and molecular identifier groups with only a single read were discarded before consensus assembly and CDR3 extraction. Clonotype tables were post-analysed with VDJtools, and diversity was normalized by down-sampling all datasets to the smallest sample size. Repertoire overlap clustering matched CDR3 amino acid but not nucleotide sequences to correct batch-related cross-sample contamination. The raw public data were reprocessed by TCRdb itself: fastp quality trimming at Q25, MiXCR clonotype calling, in-frame beta chains only. All rows with the same CDR3 protein become a single entry with the most common DNA and genes. It is TCRdb's table, rather than the study itself, that gives the V and J calls and clone size. For this sample the table gives 740,000 or so distinct CDR3 sequences, of which about 53% were detected only once. The ten most abundant clones make up approximately 4.3% of the sample.

The TCR originated in a girl between 10 and 17 years old with multiple sclerosis. The chain was built from TRBV12-3 or TRBV12-4 and TRBJ1-2, and TRBD1 matches 7 of the central bases. Sequencing used blood. CDR3 sequence: CASKDRINYGYTF. The DNA sequence is as follows: TGTGCCAGCAAGGACAGGATAAACTATGGCTACACCTTC.